The following is a T cell receptor (beta chain) sequence with its context. The time point was: recipient sample about 28 days before transplant, after cytoreduction. Blood collection times were about day -28 and days 30, 100, 180 posttransplant. The protocol was immunoSEQ multiplex PCR, while the TCRdb copy is restricted to in-frame clones and leaves out a portion. This table holds tens of thousands of clones, less than 96% found once. V was shortened by 2 bases and J by 0 bases, with 7 bases between the two germline ends. The CDR3 length is 13 residues. Germline CDR1 is GTSNPN and CDR2 is SVGIG (reference sequence). This sample stems from a study of T cell clonotyping in hematopoietic cell transplantation.

This receptor was taken from a woman aged 45-60 years with acute myeloid leukemia. Some clones in this sample may be carry-over from other donors' samples. The chain recombines TRBV30 with TRBJ1-1; D is unclear. The sequencing here drew on peripheral blood mononuclear cells, taken before stem cell transplant. CDR3 coding DNA: TGTGCCTGGAGTAGGGCGGTGAACACTGAAGCTTTCTTT. Translating it yields CAWSRAVNTEAFF.